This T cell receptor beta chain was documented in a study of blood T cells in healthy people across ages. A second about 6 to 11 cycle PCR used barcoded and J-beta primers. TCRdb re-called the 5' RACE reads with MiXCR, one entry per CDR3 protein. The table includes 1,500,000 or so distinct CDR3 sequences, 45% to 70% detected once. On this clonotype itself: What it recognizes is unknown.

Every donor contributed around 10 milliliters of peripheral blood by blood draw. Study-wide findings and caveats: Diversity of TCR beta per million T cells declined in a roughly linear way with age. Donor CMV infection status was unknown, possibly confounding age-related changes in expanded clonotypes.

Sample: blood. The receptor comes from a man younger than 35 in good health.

The CDR3 sequence: CSARDVGLDTQYF. In DNA form, the CDR3 reads TGCAGTGCTCGCGACGTGGGTTTGGATACGCAGTATTTT. The chain carries TRBV20-1 and TRBJ2-3; D is unclear. CDR3 length: 13 residues. Germline V CDR1 and CDR2: DFQATT, SNEGSKA (reference sequence). With 5 bases removed from V and 6 bases from J, the gap between germline ends came to 15 bases.